What follows are 26 T cell receptor beta chains derived from one specimen sequenced in a study of early T cells in non-severe SARS-CoV-2 infection. TCRdb reprocessed the 5' RACE reads via MiXCR and lists one record per CDR3 protein. The sample carries 55,000 to 80,000 distinct CDR3 sequences, more than 9% recorded once. Material for sequencing was whole blood. The source of these receptors is an adult who was a healthcare worker with PCR-confirmed SARS-CoV-2 infection or an uninfected control (not recorded which).

CDR3: CATRDRDTDTQYF. DNA for the CDR3: TGTGCCACAAGGGACAGGGACACAGATACGCAGTATTTT. The chain carries TRBV6-4 and TRBJ2-3, with 9 positions matching TRBD1. The trim removed 10 bases at V and 2 bases at J, leaving 4 bases unmatched. Germline V gene lookup returns CDR1 MRHNA and CDR2 SNTAGT. The CDR3 consists of 13 residues.

Ten or more counts support this clonotype. The chain couples TRBV6-8 to TRBJ1-1, with 11 bases that match TRBD1. V lost 2 bases and J lost 0; bases outside the gene matches: 17. Germline lookup yields CDR1 MNHGY and CDR2 SAAAGT. The CDR3 totals 21 residues. DNA of the CDR3: TGTGCCAGCAGTTACAACACGCCCGGGACAGGGGGACGCGTCATGAACACTGAAGCTTTCTTT. Its protein product is CASSYNTPGTGGRVMNTEAFF.

The rearrangement uses TRBV2 and TRBJ2-7; TRBD2 aligns across 10 bases. The CDR3 is 14 residues long. The germline V gene has CDR1 SNHLY and CDR2 FYNNEI. The V and J ends lost 5 bases and 4 bases, in that order; junction bases with no gene match: 5. CDR3 sequence reads: CASSPGTSDYEQYF. The DNA of the CDR3 is TGTGCCAGCAGTCCCGGGACTAGCGATTACGAGCAGTACTTC.

This clonotype was picked up a small number of times. The chain uses TRBV7-9 and TRBJ2-5; D not resolved. There are 12 residues in the CDR3. Trimming cost V 3 bases and J 5 bases, with 7 bases left between them. In germline, CDR1 is SEHNR, CDR2 FQNEAQ (reference sequence). CDR3 bases: TGTGCCAGCAGCTTGGACCCCGAGACCCAGTACTTC. Its translation is CASSLDPETQYF.

The chain couples TRBV6-6 to TRBJ1-2; D remains ambiguous. The CDR3 runs 14 residues. Per the germline V gene, CDR1 is MNHNY and CDR2 is SVGAGI (reference sequence). The V end lost 7 bases, the J end lost 0 bases, and 12 bases lay between the germline ends. The CDR3 sequence is CASTHLTSNYGYTF. DNA of the CDR3: TGTGCCAGCACCCATCTGACCTCTAACTATGGCTACACCTTC.

This clonotype appeared many times. The CDR3 coding sequence is TGCGCCAGCAGCCTTTCAGGGACCGAGCAGTACTTC. Residues: CASSLSGTEQYF. V is TRBV5-1 and J is TRBJ2-7; D is perhaps TRBD1 or TRBD2 (5 bases each). Trimming left V 4 bases short and J 6 bases short, with 11 bases between. Looked up from germline, CDR1 is SGHRS and CDR2 is YFSETQ. The CDR3 is 12 amino acids.

This clonotype has a count of ten or more. The chain combines TRBV20-1 with TRBJ2-7; D uncertain. Per the germline V gene, CDR1 is DFQATT and CDR2 is SNEGSKA (reference sequence). Trimming removed 3 bases from V and 4 bases from J, with 7 bases in between. This CDR3 is built from 11 residues. The CDR3, as DNA: TGCAGTGCTAGGAACGAATACGAGCAGTACTTC. Translated, it gives CSARNEYEQYF.

This clonotype occurred a few times. The gene calls are TRBV28 and TRBJ2-3, with 7 bases lining up with TRBD1. Germline CDR1 MDHEN, CDR2 SYDVKM. Trimming at V came to 5 bases and at J to 4 bases, leaving 6 bases not matched to a gene. CDR3 length equals 14 residues. The CDR3 spells CASSPGQRADTQYF. CDR3 in DNA: TGTGCCAGCAGTCCGGGACAGAGGGCAGATACGCAGTATTTT.

This clonotype was recorded at least ten times. The chain is built from TRBV13 and TRBJ2-1; TRBD2 matches at 8 bases. This CDR3 is built from 14 residues. Germline CDR1 is PRHDT and CDR2 is FYEKMQ (reference sequence). After removal of 4 bases from V and 6 bases from J, the junction contained 5 bases not matched to a gene. CDR3 sequence (DNA): TGTGCCAGCAGCTCCGGGGGGGTCTTCAATGAGCAGTTCTTC. It is translated as CASSSGGVFNEQFF.

This clonotype has a count of ten or more. This chain joins TRBV12-3 or TRBV12-4 and TRBJ2-5; unclear D gene. V lost 6 bases, J lost 6 bases, and 14 bases lay in between. CDR3 length: 13 amino acids. The CDR3, as DNA: TGTGCCAGCAGGAATGACGGAGAGAAGACCCAGTACTTC. Translating gives CASRNDGEKTQYF.

This clonotype was found a few times. The chain links TRBV7-2 to TRBJ2-7, with 9 positions matching TRBD1. The V gene's germline CDR1 is SGHTA and CDR2 FQGNSA. This CDR3 is 15 amino acids long. The trim removed 3 bases at V and 3 bases at J, leaving 6 bases unmatched. The CDR3 DNA reads TGTGCCAGCAGCTTGGGGACAGGGAAAAACTACGAGCAGTACTTC. Protein product: CASSLGTGKNYEQYF.

This clonotype showed up many times. This chain joins TRBV5-1 and TRBJ2-7; D gene ambiguous. The CDR3 has 15 residues. V lost 0 bases and J 3 bases, leaving 13 bases between the germline ends. Germline loops: CDR1 SGHRS, CDR2 YFSETQ. The CDR3 reads CASSLVPGPDYEQYF. The CDR3 DNA follows: TGCGCCAGCAGCTTGGTACCCGGGCCCGACTACGAGCAGTACTTC.

The table lists this clonotype with many counts. V usage is TRBV6-6 and J usage is TRBJ1-1; perhaps TRBD1 as D (6 bases). Germline V gene sequence: CDR1 MNHNY, CDR2 SVGAGI (reference sequence). V gave up 7 bases and J gave up 1 base, with 10 bases separating them. This CDR3 is built from 13 residues. CDR3 sequence (DNA): TGTGCCAGCAATCCACAGGGGAACACTGAAGCTTTCTTT. Translation: CASNPQGNTEAFF.

This clonotype was picked up many times. The chain links TRBV3-1 to TRBJ2-7, with 8 bases aligning to TRBD2. Germline V lookup: CDR1 LGHDT, CDR2 YNNKEL (reference sequence). With 5 bases clipped from V and 2 bases from J, the junction kept 5 bases outside the gene matches. The CDR3 extends over 14 amino acids. The CDR3 nucleotides read TGTGCCAGCAGCGGGCCGGGACTAGCCTACGAGCAGTACTTC. Amino acid sequence: CASSGPGLAYEQYF.

This clonotype showed up many times. The chain carries TRBV18 and TRBJ1-1; D unresolved. The CDR3 is 14 amino acids. Trimming took 5 bases from V and 0 from J, leaving 10 bases between them. Per the germline V gene, CDR1 is KGHSH and CDR2 is LQKENI. In DNA, the CDR3 is TGTGCCAGCTCATCCCTGGACCTGAACACTGAAGCTTTCTTT. Translating it yields CASSSLDLNTEAFF.

This clonotype showed up many times. V usage is TRBV7-2 and J usage is TRBJ1-1; no clear D gene. The CDR3 loop spans 14 amino acids. In germline, CDR1 is SGHTA, CDR2 FQGNSA. Trimming removed 0 bases at V and 2 bases at J, with 7 bases between. The CDR3 sequence: CASSLAGQNTEAFF. CDR3 coding DNA: TGTGCCAGCAGCTTAGCAGGGCAAAACACTGAAGCTTTCTTT.

This clonotype showed up many times. The genes are TRBV5-1 and TRBJ2-1, with 14 bases lining up with TRBD2. Trimming took 4 bases from V and 7 from J; bases not matched to a gene: 10. Germline V lookup: CDR1 SGHRS, CDR2 YFSETQ. The CDR3 loop spans 17 amino acids. For the CDR3, the DNA is TGCGCCAGCAGCCCAGGACTGACTAGCGGGGGGGCAAATGAGCAGTTCTTC. Its protein is CASSPGLTSGGANEQFF.

With regard to this clonotype: The germline gene is not matched at one end of the junction; a read error may be the cause. V gene TRBV30 combines with J gene TRBJ1-5; unclear D gene. The CDR3 sequence is 13 residues long. Germline CDR1 and CDR2: GTSNPN and SVGIG (reference sequence). The CDR3 loop reads CAWSLGSNQPQHF. In DNA, the CDR3 is TGTGCCTGGAGTTTGGGAAGCAATCAGCCCCAGCATTTC.

This clonotype was counted many times. The chain carries TRBV5-1 and TRBJ2-5; tentative D call: TRBD1 (6 bases). CDR3 size: 13 residues. The germline V gene has CDR1 SGHRS and CDR2 YFSETQ. Trimming took 5 bases from V and 4 from J, leaving 12 bases between them. The CDR3 DNA reads TGCGCCAGCAGGACAGGCGCCCGAGAGACCCAGTACTTC. As protein: CASRTGARETQYF.

This clonotype was picked up many times. V is TRBV6-5 and J is TRBJ2-1; 13 positions match TRBD2. Germline V gene data show CDR1 as MNHEY and CDR2 as SVGAGI. The CDR3 consists of 16 residues. With V trimmed by 4 bases and J by 8 bases, 8 bases remained unmatched. For the CDR3, the DNA is TGTGCCAGCAGTTCTTGGACTAGCGGGAGTTTCTATGAGCAGTTCTTC. This sequence encodes CASSSWTSGSFYEQFF.

The table lists this clonotype with a few counts. The chain joins TRBV29-1 to TRBJ2-6; D gene unclear. Trimming cost V 6 bases and J 2 bases, with 8 bases left between them. Germline lookup yields CDR1 SQVTM and CDR2 ANQGSEA. The CDR3 sequence is 13 residues long. CDR3 loop: CSVTMAGANVLTF. The DNA of the CDR3 is TGCAGCGTCACAATGGCTGGGGCCAACGTCCTGACTTTC.

The chain combines TRBV4-1 with TRBJ2-3; TRBD2 agrees at 10 bases. The CDR3 sequence is 14 residues long. V shed 4 bases, J shed 5 bases, and the junction held 3 bases outside the gene matches. CDR1 and CDR2 from the germline V gene are MGHRA and YSYEKL. CDR3 sequence: CASSRAGGLDTQYF. CDR3 nucleotides: TGCGCCAGCAGCCGAGCGGGAGGGTTAGATACGCAGTATTTT.

The rearrangement links TRBV7-9 to TRBJ1-4; D gene unclear. Trimming stripped 3 bases from V and 0 bases from J, with 11 bases between. The germline V gene has CDR1 SEHNR and CDR2 FQNEAQ (reference sequence). The CDR3 runs 16 residues. In nucleotides, the CDR3 is TGTGCCAGCAGCTTTCGTAGTACTGCAACTAATGAAAAACTGTTTTTT. It specifies CASSFRSTATNEKLFF. The whole variable domain, filled in from reference TRBV7-9 and TRBJ1-4, reads DTGVSQNPRHKITKRGQNVTFRCDPISEHNRLYWYRQTLGQGPEFLTYFQNEAQLEKSRLLSDRFSAERPKGSFSTLEIQRTEQGDSAMYLCASSFRSTATNEKLFFGSGTQLSVL.

This clonotype was detected a few times. V usage is TRBV10-3 and J usage is TRBJ2-7; no clear D. V was clipped by 0 bases and J by 13 bases, with 19 bases between them. CDR3 length: 14 residues. Germline assignment: CDR1 ENHRY and CDR2 SYGVKD. For the CDR3, the DNA is TGTGCCATCAGTGAGTCGGGTAGCAGGTATGAGGATTACTTC. As protein: CAISESGSRYEDYF.

There are many counts of this clonotype. This chain uses TRBV20-1 with TRBJ2-7; no reliable D call. Trimming took off 0 bases at V and 0 bases at J, with 12 bases between the two ends. The CDR3 extends over 15 amino acids. Germline V gene sequence: CDR1 DFQATT, CDR2 SNEGSKA (reference sequence). CDR3 loop: CSARDHTGVSYEQYF. The DNA for the CDR3 is TGCAGTGCTAGAGATCACACGGGTGTCTCCTACGAGCAGTACTTC.

The chain links TRBV11-3 to TRBJ1-1; tentatively, D is TRBD1 (5 bases). V was clipped by 5 bases and J by 1 base, with 14 bases between them. Germline V CDR1 and CDR2: SGHNT, YENEEA. The CDR3 runs to 15 residues. CDR3 protein: CASSPPRGSNTEAFF. The DNA of the CDR3 is TGTGCCAGCAGCCCCCCCCGGGGCTCGAACACTGAAGCTTTCTTT.